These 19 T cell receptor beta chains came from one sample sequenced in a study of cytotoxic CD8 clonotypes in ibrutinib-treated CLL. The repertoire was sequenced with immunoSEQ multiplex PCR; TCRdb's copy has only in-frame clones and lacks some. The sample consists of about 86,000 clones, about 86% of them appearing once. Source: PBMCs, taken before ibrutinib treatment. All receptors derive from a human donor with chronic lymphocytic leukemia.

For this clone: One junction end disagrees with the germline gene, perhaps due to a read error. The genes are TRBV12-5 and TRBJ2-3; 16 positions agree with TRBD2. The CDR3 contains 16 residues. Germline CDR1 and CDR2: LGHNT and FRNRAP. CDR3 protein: CASGLTPGTSGRALHF. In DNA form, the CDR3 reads TGTGCTAGTGGTTTGACTCCCGGGACTAGCGGGAGGGCCCTCCATTTT.

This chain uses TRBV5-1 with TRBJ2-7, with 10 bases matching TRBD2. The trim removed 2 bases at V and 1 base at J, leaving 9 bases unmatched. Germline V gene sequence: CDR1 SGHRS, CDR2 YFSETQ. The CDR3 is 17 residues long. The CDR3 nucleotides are TGCGCCAGCAGCTTCGATACTAGCGGGATACAGTCCTACGAGCAGTACTTC. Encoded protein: CASSFDTSGIQSYEQYF.

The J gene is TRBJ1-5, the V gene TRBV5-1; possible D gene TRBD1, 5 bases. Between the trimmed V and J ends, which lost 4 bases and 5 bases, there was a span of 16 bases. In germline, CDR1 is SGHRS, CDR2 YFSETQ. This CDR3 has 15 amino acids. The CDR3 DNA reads TGCGCCAGCAGCCCAGGATCAGGGATGGATCAGCCCCAGCATTTT. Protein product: CASSPGSGMDQPQHF. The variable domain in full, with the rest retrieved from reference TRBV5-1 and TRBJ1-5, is KAGVTQTPRYLIKTRGQQVTLSCSPISGHRSVSWYQQTPGQGLQFLFEYFSETQRNKGNFPGRFSGRQFSNSRSEMNVSTLELGDSALYLCASSPGSGMDQPQHFGDGTRLSIL.

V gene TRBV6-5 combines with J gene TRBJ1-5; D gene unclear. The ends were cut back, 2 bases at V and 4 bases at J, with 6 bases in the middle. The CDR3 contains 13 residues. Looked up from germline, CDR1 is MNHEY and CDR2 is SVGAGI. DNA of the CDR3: TGTGCCAGCAGTTACACGCTTAATCAGCCCCAGCATTTT. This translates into CASSYTLNQPQHF.

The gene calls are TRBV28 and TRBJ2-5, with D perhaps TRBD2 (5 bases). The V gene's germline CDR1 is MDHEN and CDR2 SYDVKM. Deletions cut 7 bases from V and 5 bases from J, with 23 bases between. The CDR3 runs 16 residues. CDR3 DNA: TGTGCCAGCAACCAAGCCGGGCCCCTAGGGAGTGAGACCCAGTACTTC. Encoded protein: CASNQAGPLGSETQYF.

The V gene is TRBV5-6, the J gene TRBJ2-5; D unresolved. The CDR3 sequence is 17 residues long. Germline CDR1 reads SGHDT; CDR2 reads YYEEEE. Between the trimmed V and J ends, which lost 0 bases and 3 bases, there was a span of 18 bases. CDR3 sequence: CASSLVTRPGKKETQYF. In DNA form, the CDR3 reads TGTGCCAGCAGCTTGGTGACTCGCCCTGGAAAGAAAGAGACCCAGTACTTC.

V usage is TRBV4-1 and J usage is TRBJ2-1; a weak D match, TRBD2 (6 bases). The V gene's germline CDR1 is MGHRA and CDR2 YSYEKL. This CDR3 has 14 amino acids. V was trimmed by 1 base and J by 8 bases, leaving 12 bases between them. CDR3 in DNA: TGCGCCAGCAGCCAAGGGAGATCGGGAGATGAGCAGTTCTTC. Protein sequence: CASSQGRSGDEQFF.

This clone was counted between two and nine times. The CDR3 sequence is CASSPLGTGVTGELFF. CDR3 coding DNA: TGTGCCAGCAGCCCCCTCGGGACAGGGGTTACCGGGGAGCTGTTTTTT. The chain links TRBV9 to TRBJ2-2; 10 positions agree with TRBD1. V shed 4 bases and J 5 bases; nucleotides not matched to a gene: 8. The CDR3 has 16 amino acids. CDR1 is SGDLS and CDR2 is YYNGEE in the germline V gene.

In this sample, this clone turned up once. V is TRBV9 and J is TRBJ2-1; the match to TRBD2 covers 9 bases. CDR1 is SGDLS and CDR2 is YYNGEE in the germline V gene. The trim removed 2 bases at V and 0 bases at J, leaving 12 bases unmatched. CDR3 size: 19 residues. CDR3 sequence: CASSVYHSGRAFSYNEQFF. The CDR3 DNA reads TGTGCCAGCAGCGTCTATCATAGCGGGAGAGCTTTCTCCTACAATGAGCAGTTCTTC.

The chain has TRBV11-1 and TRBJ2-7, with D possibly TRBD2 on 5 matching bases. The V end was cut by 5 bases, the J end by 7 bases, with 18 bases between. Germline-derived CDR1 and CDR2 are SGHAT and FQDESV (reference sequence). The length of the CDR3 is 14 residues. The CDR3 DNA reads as TGTGCCAGCAGCCATTCAGCCGGGGTTCGGGAGCAGTACTTC. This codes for CASSHSAGVREQYF.

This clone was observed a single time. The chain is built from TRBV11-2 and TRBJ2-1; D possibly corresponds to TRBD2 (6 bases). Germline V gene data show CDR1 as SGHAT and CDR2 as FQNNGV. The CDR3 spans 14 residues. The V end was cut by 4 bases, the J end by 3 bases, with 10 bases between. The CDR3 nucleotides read TGTGCCAGCAGCTCGGACTATAACTACAATGAGCAGTTCTTC. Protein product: CASSSDYNYNEQFF.

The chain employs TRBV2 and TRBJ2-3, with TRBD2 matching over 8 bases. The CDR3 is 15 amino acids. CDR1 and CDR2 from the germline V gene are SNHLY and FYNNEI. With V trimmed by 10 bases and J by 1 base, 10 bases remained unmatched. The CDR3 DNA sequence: TGTGCCACCGGTATGGGCGGGAGGCGCACAGATACGCAGTATTTT. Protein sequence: CATGMGGRRTDTQYF.

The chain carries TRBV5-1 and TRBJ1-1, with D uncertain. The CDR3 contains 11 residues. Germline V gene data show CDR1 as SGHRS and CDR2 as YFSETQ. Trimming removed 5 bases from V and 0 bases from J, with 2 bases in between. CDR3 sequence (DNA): TGCGCCAGCAGAGTGAACACTGAAGCTTTCTTT. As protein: CASRVNTEAFF.

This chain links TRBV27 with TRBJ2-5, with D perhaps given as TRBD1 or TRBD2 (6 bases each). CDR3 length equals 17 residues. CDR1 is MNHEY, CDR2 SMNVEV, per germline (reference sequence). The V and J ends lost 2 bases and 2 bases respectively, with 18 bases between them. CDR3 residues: CASSLVALAGTQETQYF. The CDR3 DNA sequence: TGTGCCAGCAGTTTAGTGGCCCTGGCGGGGACACAAGAGACCCAGTACTTC.

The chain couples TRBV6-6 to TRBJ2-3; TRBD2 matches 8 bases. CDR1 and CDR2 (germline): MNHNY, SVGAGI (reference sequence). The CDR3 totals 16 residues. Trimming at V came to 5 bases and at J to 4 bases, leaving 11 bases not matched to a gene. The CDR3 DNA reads TGTGCCAGCAGTCGCCCATCGCGGGGGGTGTCAGATACGCAGTATTTT. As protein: CASSRPSRGVSDTQYF.

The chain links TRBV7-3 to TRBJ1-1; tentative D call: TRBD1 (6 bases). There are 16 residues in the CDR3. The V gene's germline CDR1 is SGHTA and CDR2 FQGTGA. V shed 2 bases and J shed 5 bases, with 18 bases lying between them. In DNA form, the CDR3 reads TGTGCCAGCAGCTTATATCCACAGGGAATGGGTACTGAAGCTTTCTTT. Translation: CASSLYPQGMGTEAFF.

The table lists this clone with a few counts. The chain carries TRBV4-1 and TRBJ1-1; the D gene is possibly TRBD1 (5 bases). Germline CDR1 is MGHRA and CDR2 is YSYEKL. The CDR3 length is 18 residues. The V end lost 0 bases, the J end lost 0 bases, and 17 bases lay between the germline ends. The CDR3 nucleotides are TGCGCCAGCAGCCAAGATCGATCCCAGGGTAAGGTGAACACTGAAGCTTTCTTT. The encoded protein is CASSQDRSQGKVNTEAFF.

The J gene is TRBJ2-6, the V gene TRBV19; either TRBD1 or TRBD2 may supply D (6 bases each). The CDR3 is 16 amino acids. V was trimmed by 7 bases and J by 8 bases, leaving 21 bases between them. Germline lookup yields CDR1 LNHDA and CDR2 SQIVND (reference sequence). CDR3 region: CASTLGGYVLTNVLTF. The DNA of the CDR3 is TGTGCCAGTACTCTGGGGGGCTATGTACTGACCAACGTCCTGACTTTC. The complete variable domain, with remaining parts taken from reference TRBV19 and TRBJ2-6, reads DGGITQSPKYLFRKEGQNVTLSCEQNLNHDAMYWYRQDPGQGLRLIYYSQIVNDFQKGDIAEGYSVSREKKESFPLTVTSAQKNPTAFYLCASTLGGYVLTNVLTFGAGSRLTVL.

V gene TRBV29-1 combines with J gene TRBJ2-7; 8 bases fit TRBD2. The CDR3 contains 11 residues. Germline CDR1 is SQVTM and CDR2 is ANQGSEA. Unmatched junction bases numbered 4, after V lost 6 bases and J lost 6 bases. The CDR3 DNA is TGCAGCGTGGGACTAGGTGCCGAGCAGTACTTC. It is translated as CSVGLGAEQYF.